The 3 T cell receptor beta chains below come from one sample, sequenced in a study of T cells expressing NK-cell markers. Following a re-call of the 5' RACE reads, TCRdb has one entry per CDR3 protein and lacks DNA. Reported are about 450,000 distinct CDR3 sequences; the ten largest clones contain 7.3%. The sample consisted of blood T cells: a sorted CD56 or NKG2C T cell subset, CD4+ or CD8+ T cells, or bulk PBMC T cells (not recorded which). The receptors derive from a woman between 18 and 75 years old in good health.

This rearrangement joins TRBV5-6 to TRBJ2-3; the D call from TCRdb, TRBD1, cannot be confirmed without DNA. Per the germline V gene, CDR1 is SGHDT and CDR2 is YYEEEE. The CDR3 spans 17 residues. CDR3 region: CASSLAGGTGYTDTQYF.

The chain uses TRBV24-1 and TRBJ2-5. CDR3 length: 13 amino acids. Germline V gene data show CDR1 as KGHDR and CDR2 as SFDVKD. The CDR3 is CATKRGSQETQYF.

The chain uses TRBV6-2 or TRBV6-3 and TRBJ2-5; lacking DNA, the TRBD2 call made by TCRdb goes unchecked. This CDR3 is 16 amino acids long. Germline-derived CDR1 and CDR2 are MNHEY and SVGEGT. CDR3 loop: CASSWKGLAGPETQYF.